This T cell receptor (beta chain) was identified during a study of Tregs in tolerant kidney transplant recipients (dated 2019 in TCRdb). Background for the entire study: Additional Treg samples were obtained by sorting recipient CD4+CD25+CD127- cells from an approximately three-day mixed lymphocyte reaction with belatacept, in some cases after a subsequent approximately five-day donor restimulation. The study used TCRbeta sequencing to identify donor-specific regulatory T cells before combined kidney and bone marrow transplantation, then tracked those cells after transplant. Antibodies distinguished recipient from donor cells when sorting primary belatacept mixed lymphocyte reaction cultures. TCRbeta repertoire sequencing was used in a few healthy controls to compare several ways of expanding Tregs specific for an allogeneic donor.

For TCRbeta CDR3 sequencing, genomic DNA was extracted from sorted cells using the QIAGEN DNeasy Blood and Tissue Kit. Through immunoSEQ, high-throughput TCRbeta CDR3 sequencing was done commercially, including PCR amplification with internal controls and bias correction. As for the authors' bioinformatics: Unique productive TCRbeta sequences were defined by CDR3 nucleotide sequence where primers matched, and otherwise by CDR3 amino acid sequence together with Vbeta and Jbeta genes. Donor-reactive sequences were defined as at least 5-fold expanded in CFSE-low cells versus unstimulated cells, with frequency of at least 0.01% in CFSE-low cells. Repertoire divergence was quantified by Jensen-Shannon divergence calculated from the top 100 TCRbeta sequences ranked by frequency. For samples with multiple sequencing runs, sorting error was corrected separately for each run before the runs were pooled. TCRdb re-hosts the immuneACCESS table, in-frame sequences only. Its copies lack some clones; in the studies checked, an unresolved V gene accounts for under half of them, and the cause for the rest is not known. V and J calls and clone size are copied from that table; D and trimming were computed from the DNA. A total of just under 45,000 clones appear in this sample, 95% of them only once. 0.37% of the sample goes to the ten largest clones.

Paper-wide results and their limitations: Biological reproducibility was not examined directly, but technical replication error appeared to be minimal. Expanding Tregs with activated donor B cells appeared to identify the most biologically relevant and donor-specific TCRbeta repertoire. Because only a small number of patients were included, the study had limitations, and the results will need to be validated in larger populations as well as under other immunosuppression protocols.

Concerning this clone: What this receptor recognizes is not known. No much larger clonotype is one base removed from it; base qualities were not supplied.

Blood from healthy controls was obtained either from healthy volunteers or as purchased buffy coats. Healthy control blood was separated into PBMCs by Ficoll density gradient and cryopreserved, and patient PBMCs were collected both before and after transplant. Including cysteine and phenylalanine, the CDR3 has 16 amino acids. The sequence is cut down to CDR3 DNA, 48 bases in frame from base 1. Trimmed from V: 5 bases; trimmed from J: 8 bases; junction bases lacking a gene match: 8. According to the germline V gene, CDR1 reads MDHEN and CDR2 reads SYDVKM. The receptor's source is a human donor in good health. What was sequenced was Tregs from blood cultured with allogeneic cells. The rearrangement joined TRBV28 to TRBJ1-6; 11 central nucleotides agree with TRBD1. The CDR3 here reads CASSRWTGGADSPLHF. The nucleotide sequence is given as TGTGCCAGCAGTCGCTGGACAGGGGGCGCGGATTCACCCCTCCACTTT.